The clone carrying this TCR beta chain was detected many times. Its antigen is undetermined. The data originate from a study of spatial heterogeneity in lung cancer. Overall study: The study consistently detected more beta-chain than alpha-chain sequences.

General study points: Of tumor T cells, an estimated coverage of about 6.4% was reached for alpha chains and roughly 12% for beta chains. Expanded alpha and beta TCR counts within tumors tracked tumor mutation counts.

Regarding time point: sample taken at primary tumor resection. The donors, fewer than 95 patients with untreated early-stage non-small cell lung cancer, provided the samples. Germline V gives CDR1 SGHDT, CDR2 YYEEEE. This CDR3 comprises 16 residues. V was pared by 2 bases and J by 7 bases, with 8 bases of the junction left unmatched. TCRdb processed the 5' RACE reads anew with MiXCR; each CDR3 protein has one entry. The top ten hold 10% of the sample, which has under 20,000 distinct CDR3 sequences, 5% to 7% seen once. The sequence came from a female donor with early-stage non-small cell lung cancer. Sequenced here: lung tumor tissue, sampled at surgery. This chain joins TRBV5-6 and TRBJ1-6; 8 nucleotides match TRBD1. The CDR3 DNA follows: TGTGCCAGCAGCTTTGGTACAGGGGGAAGGAATTCACCCCTCCACTTT. It translates to CASSFGTGGRNSPLHF.